This note documents a single T cell receptor beta chain sequence. Different DNA sequences within this sample yield the same CDR3. These data are taken from a study of T cell responses to AZD1222 COVID-19 vaccine. Libraries were prepared by immunoSEQ multiplex PCR; TCRdb keeps only in-frame clonotypes and omits some of them. The sample shows about 110,000 clones, approximately 89% of them seen only once. The CDR3 covers 16 residues. Looked up from germline, CDR1 is PRHDT and CDR2 is FYEKMQ (reference sequence). Trimming removed 0 bases at V and 7 bases at J, with 13 bases between. This clonotype originated in an adult in good health. V gene TRBV13 combines with J gene TRBJ1-6; TRBD1 might be the D (6 bases). The sequenced sample was peripheral blood, obtained on day 0 of MenACWY control vaccination. CDR3 in DNA: TGTGCCAGCAGCTTAGGTCAGGGGATGGGGAATTCACCCCTCCACTTT. It specifies CASSLGQGMGNSPLHF.